One and the same sample provided the 27 T cell receptor beta chains below, sequenced in a study of OX40 agonist ivuxolimab in advanced cancers. Assay: immunoSEQ multiplex PCR; the TCRdb copy retains only in-frame clones and omits some. The table lists roughly 86,000 clones, approximately 90% of them singletons. The source was CD4+ or CD8+ T cells sorted from blood, collected in a trial of the OX40 agonist ivuxolimab. These receptor sequences come from an adult with an advanced solid tumor such as melanoma, head and neck, liver or kidney cancer.

This clone was picked up one time. The chain employs TRBV10-3 and TRBJ2-7; tentative D call: TRBD1 (6 bases). The CDR3 has 13 amino acids. Looked up from germline, CDR1 is ENHRY and CDR2 is SYGVKD. Trimming shortened V by 8 bases and J by 2 bases, and 13 bases separated the two germline ends. This chain's CDR3 is CAIADRKTYEQYF. The CDR3 DNA is TGTGCCATCGCGGACAGAAAAACCTACGAGCAGTACTTC.

In its sample, this clone was seen once. The chain has TRBV2 and TRBJ2-1, with 15 positions matching TRBD2. The CDR3 is made up of 15 amino acids. Germline V gene lookup returns CDR1 SNHLY and CDR2 FYNNEI. The V gene end was trimmed by 6 bases and the J gene end by 4 bases; junction bases not matched to a gene: 1. The CDR3 here is CASRGLAGGYNEQFF. The CDR3, as DNA: TGTGCCAGCAGGGGACTAGCGGGAGGATACAATGAGCAGTTCTTC.

This chain uses TRBV18 with TRBJ2-5; 8 bases are shared with TRBD1. The CDR3 runs to 16 residues. V trimming: 2 bases; J trimming: 4 bases; junction bases outside the gene matches: 9. Germline V CDR1 and CDR2: KGHSH, LQKENI. The CDR3 loop reads CASSPIRQGTRETQYF. As DNA, the CDR3 is TGTGCCAGCTCACCAATCCGACAGGGGACCCGAGAGACCCAGTACTTC. Full variable domain (rest looked up from reference TRBV18 and TRBJ2-5): NAGVMQNPRHLVRRRGQEARLRCSPMKGHSHVYWYRQLPEEGLKFMVYLQKENIIDESGMPKERFSAEFPKEGPSILRIQQVVRGDSAAYFCASSPIRQGTRETQYFGPGTRLLVL.

Notes on this clone: Other DNA sequences in this specimen translate into the identical CDR3. The V call is TRBV27, the J call TRBJ2-2; no firm D call. V was pared by 5 bases and J by 6 bases, with 7 bases between. The germline V gene encodes CDR1 MNHEY and CDR2 SMNVEV (reference sequence). This CDR3 has 12 residues. The CDR3 DNA follows: TGTGCCAGCAGTGGGTGGCCCGGGGAGCTGTTTTTT. This translates into CASSGWPGELFF.

The gene calls are TRBV19 and TRBJ1-5; TRBD1 is a possible D gene (5 bases). Germline-derived CDR1 and CDR2 are LNHDA and SQIVND (reference sequence). V lost 5 bases, J lost 1 base, and 9 bases lay in between. The CDR3 length is 14 residues. The CDR3 DNA reads as TGTGCCAGTAGTTTCCGGGACAGCAATCAGCCCCAGCATTTT. It translates to CASSFRDSNQPQHF. Supplemented by reference TRBV19 and TRBJ1-5, the full variable domain reads DGGITQSPKYLFRKEGQNVTLSCEQNLNHDAMYWYRQDPGQGLRLIYYSQIVNDFQKGDIAEGYSVSREKKESFPLTVTSAQKNPTAFYLCASSFRDSNQPQHFGDGTRLSIL.

This sequence joins TRBV10-3 and TRBJ2-2, with a possible D match to TRBD1 (6 bases). CDR3 size: 14 residues. Germline CDR1 ENHRY, CDR2 SYGVKD. Trimming removed 6 bases from V and 0 bases from J, with 8 bases in between. CDR3 sequence reads: CAIRQGSNTGELFF. The CDR3 coding sequence is TGTGCCATCAGACAGGGATCGAACACCGGGGAGCTGTTTTTT.

The CDR3 protein is CAIQRLAQSEQYF. As DNA, the CDR3 is TGTGCCATCCAAAGACTAGCCCAATCCGAGCAGTACTTC. The chain joins TRBV28 to TRBJ2-7, with 7 bases identical to TRBD2. The V segment lost 10 bases and the J segment 6 bases; nucleotides outside the gene matches: 12. This CDR3 region has 13 residues. CDR1 and CDR2 (germline): MDHEN, SYDVKM.

Remarks on this clone: Other DNA sequences within the sample encode an identical CDR3. This sequence joins TRBV7-2 and TRBJ2-3; 7 bases match TRBD2. The CDR3 is made up of 15 amino acids. In germline, CDR1 is SGHTA, CDR2 FQGNSA. J lost 1 base, V lost 1 base, and 2 bases had no gene match. In DNA form, the CDR3 reads TGTGCCAGCAGCTTAGTGGCGGGAGGCACAGATACGCAGTATTTT. It yields the protein CASSLVAGGTDTQYF. Combining the CDR3 with reference TRBV7-2 and TRBJ2-3 gives the whole variable domain GAGVSQSPSNKVTEKGKDVELRCDPISGHTALYWYRQSLGQGLEFLIYFQGNSAPDKSGLPSDRFSAERTGGSVSTLTIQRTQQEDSAVYLCASSLVAGGTDTQYFGPGTRLTVL.

The chain combines TRBV6-5 with TRBJ2-7, with 7 bases identical to TRBD2. CDR3 length: 16 amino acids. V shed 0 bases and J 4 bases; nucleotides not matched to a gene: 9. Looked up from germline, CDR1 is MNHEY and CDR2 is SVGAGI. The CDR3 DNA is TGTGCCAGCAGTTACTCGACAGCGGGAATAAGGTACGAGCAGTACTTC. Encoded protein: CASSYSTAGIRYEQYF.

A single count supports this clone. This sequence joins TRBV5-5 and TRBJ2-7, with 9 bases aligning to TRBD1. CDR3 length: 15 residues. V lost 4 bases and J lost 3; bases outside the gene matches: 8. The germline gives CDR1 SGHKS, CDR2 YYEKEE (reference sequence). The DNA of the CDR3 is TGTGCCAGCAGCCTAGGGACAGGGAGAGTCTACGAGCAGTACTTC. Its protein product is CASSLGTGRVYEQYF.

A few counts support this clone. The chain has TRBV9 and TRBJ1-1; D is perhaps TRBD1 (5 bases). Deletions cut 3 bases from V and 0 bases from J, with 21 bases between. Germline V gene lookup returns CDR1 SGDLS and CDR2 YYNGEE. This CDR3 comprises 18 residues. The CDR3 region is CASSARDPNNPLNTEAFF. DNA for the CDR3: TGTGCCAGCAGCGCCCGGGACCCAAATAACCCCCTGAACACTGAAGCTTTCTTT.

This clone was seen just once. V and J are TRBV5-4 and TRBJ1-1; TRBD1 is a possible D gene (6 bases). The CDR3 covers 14 residues. From germline, CDR1 is SGHNT and CDR2 YYREEE (reference sequence). V shed 0 bases and J shed 0 bases, with 6 bases lying between them. CDR3 nucleotide sequence: TGTGCCAGCAGCTTGGGGACAGTGAACACTGAAGCTTTCTTT. Translated, it gives CASSLGTVNTEAFF. Full variable domain (rest looked up from reference TRBV5-4 and TRBJ1-1): ETGVTQSPTHLIKTRGQQVTLRCSSQSGHNTVSWYQQALGQGPQFIFQYYREEENGRGNFPPRFSGLQFPNYSSELNVNALELDDSALYLCASSLGTVNTEAFFGQGTRLTVV.

The chain recombines TRBV5-5 with TRBJ1-1, with D possibly matching TRBD1 (6 bases). V lost 9 bases and J lost 4, with 22 bases in between. The CDR3 consists of 15 residues. Germline V gene data show CDR1 as SGHKS and CDR2 as YYEKEE (reference sequence). Written as DNA, the CDR3 is TGTGCCACCACGGACCAACACAGGGCGGGCACTGAAGCTTTCTTT. Translating gives CATTDQHRAGTEAFF.

The rearrangement joins TRBV19 to TRBJ1-5; tentative D call: TRBD1 (6 bases). Germline lookup yields CDR1 LNHDA and CDR2 SQIVND (reference sequence). The CDR3 sequence is 15 residues long. The germline V and J ends were trimmed by 3 bases and 0 bases, with 9 bases remaining between them. The CDR3 reads CASSIGQISNQPQHF. The CDR3 DNA is TGTGCCAGTAGTATCGGACAGATTAGCAATCAGCCCCAGCATTTT.

This chain joins TRBV14 and TRBJ2-7, with D perhaps matching TRBD1 (5 bases). The CDR3 extends over 15 amino acids. CDR1 and CDR2 (germline): SGHDN, FVKESK. The V end was cut by 0 bases, the J end by 2 bases, with 11 bases between. The CDR3 loop is CASSQDAVRAYEQYF. The DNA for the CDR3 is TGTGCCAGCAGCCAAGATGCGGTCAGGGCCTACGAGCAGTACTTC.

The chain couples TRBV13 to TRBJ2-7; no definite D call. The CDR3 spans 12 residues. Germline V lookup: CDR1 PRHDT, CDR2 FYEKMQ (reference sequence). V shed 3 bases and J shed 2 bases, with 5 bases lying between them. CDR3 sequence: CASSLLAYEQYF. CDR3 DNA: TGTGCCAGCAGCTTGCTAGCCTACGAGCAGTACTTC.

Here the CDR3 DNA reads TGTGCCAGCAGCCCTCTAGCGGGAGTGATAGAGCAGTACTTC. Its translation: CASSPLAGVIEQYF. The chain recombines TRBV7-2 with TRBJ2-7; 10 bases are a match to TRBD2. Looked up from germline, CDR1 is SGHTA and CDR2 is FQGNSA. With V trimmed by 5 bases and J by 7 bases, 8 bases remained unmatched. The CDR3 contains 14 residues.

This chain links TRBV5-1 with TRBJ2-7, with 9 bases aligning to TRBD1. Trimming at V came to 1 base and at J to 7 bases, leaving 6 bases not matched to a gene. This CDR3 is built from 14 residues. Germline V gene sequence: CDR1 SGHRS, CDR2 YFSETQ. CDR3 bases: TGCGCCAGCAGCTTGAGGACAGGGGCGGGTGAGCAGTACTTC. The encoded protein is CASSLRTGAGEQYF. The variable domain in full, completed from reference TRBV5-1 and TRBJ2-7, reads KAGVTQTPRYLIKTRGQQVTLSCSPISGHRSVSWYQQTPGQGLQFLFEYFSETQRNKGNFPGRFSGRQFSNSRSEMNVSTLELGDSALYLCASSLRTGAGEQYFGPGTRLTVT.

The V and J genes are TRBV7-2 and TRBJ2-1; weak D call: TRBD2 (6 bases). This CDR3 region has 12 residues. V was shortened by 4 bases and J by 10 bases, with 11 bases between the two germline ends. Germline V gene sequence: CDR1 SGHTA, CDR2 FQGNSA. The chain's CDR3 is CASSSPGREQFF. CDR3 bases: TGTGCCAGCAGCTCGCCGGGGAGGGAGCAGTTCTTC.

J is TRBJ2-3 and V is TRBV27, with a tentative D call TRBD1 (6 bases). Germline V gene lookup returns CDR1 MNHEY and CDR2 SMNVEV (reference sequence). V shed 4 bases and J shed 7 bases, with 9 bases lying between them. This CDR3 spans 12 amino acids. The CDR3 loop is CASSSQGNTQYF. CDR3 sequence (DNA): TGTGCCAGCAGTTCGCAGGGGAATACGCAGTATTTT.

This clone was counted once. The chain links TRBV4-1 to TRBJ2-7; 8 bases align to TRBD2. V was clipped by 3 bases and J by 2 bases; unmatched bases: 6. Germline V gene data show CDR1 as MGHRA and CDR2 as YSYEKL. The CDR3 has 15 amino acids. The CDR3 DNA is TGCGCCAGCAGCCAGGGGCGAGCGGGAGCCTACGAGCAGTACTTC. Protein: CASSQGRAGAYEQYF.

V gene TRBV28 combines with J gene TRBJ1-4; D might be TRBD1 (5 bases). Per the germline V gene, CDR1 is MDHEN and CDR2 is SYDVKM. This CDR3 comprises 13 residues. V lost 9 bases and J lost 6, with 14 bases in between. CDR3 sequence (DNA): TGTGCCAGTGGGACTTTTTCGGATGAAAAACTGTTTTTT. Translated: CASGTFSDEKLFF.

The chain's CDR3 is CASSSLGRYEQYF. Written as DNA, the CDR3 is TGCGCCAGCAGCTCGCTAGGGAGGTACGAGCAGTACTTC. The V call is TRBV5-1, the J call TRBJ2-7; tentatively, D is TRBD2 (6 bases). The germline gives CDR1 SGHRS, CDR2 YFSETQ. Trimming removed 3 bases at V and 4 bases at J, with 11 bases between. The CDR3 consists of 13 residues.

The rearrangement links TRBV5-1 to TRBJ2-4; 7 bases agree with TRBD1. V shed 0 bases and J 8 bases; nucleotides not matched to a gene: 11. The CDR3 covers 16 residues. Germline loops: CDR1 SGHRS, CDR2 YFSETQ. The CDR3 nucleotides read TGCGCCAGCAGCTTGGGAGGGCCCAGGGGGAGAGACATTCAGTACTTC. Protein sequence: CASSLGGPRGRDIQYF.

The gene calls are TRBV19 and TRBJ1-5, with D uncertain. Trimming shortened V by 7 bases and J by 1 base, and 17 bases separated the two germline ends. The CDR3 contains 16 residues. Germline CDR1 and CDR2: LNHDA and SQIVND (reference sequence). CDR3 loop: CASILTAAGSNQPQHF. DNA for the CDR3: TGTGCCAGTATTTTGACCGCTGCGGGGAGCAATCAGCCCCAGCATTTT.

This chain connects TRBV7-3 to TRBJ2-1; tentative D call: TRBD2 (5 bases). The CDR3 is 13 residues long. Germline CDR1 reads SGHTA; CDR2 reads FQGTGA. Between the trimmed V and J ends, which lost 10 bases and 7 bases, there was a span of 17 bases. CDR3 residues: CATAARGGNEQFF. DNA of the CDR3: TGTGCCACCGCTGCTCGCGGCGGGAATGAGCAGTTCTTC.

This chain links TRBV6-6 with TRBJ1-5; D unclear. Trimming removed 3 bases from V and 15 bases from J, with 18 bases in between. The CDR3 covers 13 residues. CDR1 MNHNY and CDR2 SVGAGI come from the germline V gene (reference sequence). CDR3 sequence: CASSYEFRHLTHF. The CDR3 bases are TGTGCCAGCAGTTATGAATTCCGGCACCTCACGCATTTT.